This passage covers 20 T cell receptor beta chains from one sample sequenced in a study of patients and donors after allogeneic stem cell transplantation. Via MiXCR, TCRdb re-called the RT-PCR reads, giving one row per CDR3 protein. This repertoire shows about 410,000 distinct CDR3 sequences, roughly 16% found once; its top ten account for around 6.8%. The sequencing input was blood, either unsorted or a sorted T cell fraction (not recorded which). The receptors come from a human donor who was either an allogeneic HSCT recipient or a stem cell or donor lymphocyte infusion donor (not recorded which). It is not recorded whose cells these are; they may come from a transplant donor.

The CDR3 loop reads CAREGRTEAFF. DNA of the CDR3: TGTGCTCGTGAGGGAAGGACTGAAGCTTTCTTT. This rearrangement joins TRBV3-1 to TRBJ1-1; D is undetermined. Per germline, CDR1 LGHDT and CDR2 YNNKEL (reference sequence). The CDR3 contains 11 residues. Variable domain in full (rest from reference TRBV3-1 and TRBJ1-1): DTAVSQTPKYLVTQMGNDKSIKCEQNLGHDTMYWYKQDSKKFLKIMFSYNNKELIINETVPNRFSPKSPDKAHLNLHINSLELGDSAVYFCAREGRTEAFFGQGTRLTVV.

This clonotype was observed a handful of times. The chain combines TRBV20-1 with TRBJ2-5; 8 bases match TRBD2. The germline gives CDR1 DFQATT, CDR2 SNEGSKA (reference sequence). V lost 3 bases to trimming and J lost 2 bases; unmatched junction nucleotides: 2. This CDR3 spans 13 amino acids. DNA for the CDR3: TGCAGTGCTAGTGGGACTAGACAAGAGACCCAGTACTTC. Amino acid sequence: CSASGTRQETQYF.

This clonotype was counted a few times. This chain links TRBV10-3 with TRBJ2-7, with 9 bases fitting TRBD1. The germline gives CDR1 ENHRY, CDR2 SYGVKD. J gave up 1 base and V 8 bases, and 3 bases lay outside the gene matches. The length of the CDR3 is 13 residues. CDR3 nucleotides: TGTGCCATCGCAGACAGGGGGTCCTACGAGCAGTACTTC. Its protein product is CAIADRGSYEQYF.

Turning to this clonotype: Sequence at one end of the junction differs from germline and may be a read error. This chain links TRBV4-2 with TRBJ1-5, with D uncertain. Germline CDR1 and CDR2: LGHNA and YNFKEQ. The CDR3 spans 16 residues. CDR3 sequence (DNA): TGTGCCCGCAGCCAAGTTCCAGGAGGAAGCAATCAGCCCCAGCATTTT. It specifies CARSQVPGGSNQPQHF.

In this sample, this clonotype turned up a few times. J is TRBJ2-2 and V is TRBV20-1, with D maybe TRBD2 (6 bases). The CDR3 totals 15 residues. Germline CDR1 DFQATT, CDR2 SNEGSKA (reference sequence). The V gene lost 0 bases and the J gene lost 1 base, with 9 bases spanning the gap. The CDR3 sequence is CSARDWGGNTGELFF. DNA for the CDR3: TGCAGTGCTAGAGATTGGGGAGGGAACACCGGGGAGCTGTTTTTT.

This clonotype was counted between two and nine times. The chain has TRBV12-3 or TRBV12-4 and TRBJ1-1; a possible D gene is TRBD1 (6 bases). CDR3 length equals 11 residues. V was shortened by 4 bases and J by 7 bases, with 7 bases between the two germline ends. CDR3 region: CASSSQGEAFF. In nucleotides, the CDR3 is TGTGCCAGCAGTTCACAGGGTGAAGCTTTCTTT.

This clonotype occurred many times. This chain joins TRBV21-1 and TRBJ1-2; no check of the table's D call, TRBD1, against the DNA was made. TRBV21-1 is listed as a pseudogene. CDR3 length equals 13 residues. CDR3 amino acids: CASSKRQGYGYTF. Here the CDR3 DNA reads TGTGCCAGCAGCAAGAGACAGGGCTATGGCTACACCTTC.

This clonotype was observed a few times. This chain uses TRBV12-3 or TRBV12-4 with TRBJ1-2, with D possibly matching TRBD1 (6 bases). V lost 2 bases and J 5 bases, leaving 18 bases between the germline ends. The CDR3 covers 16 residues. CDR3 protein: CASSLRGRGSPYGYTF. The CDR3 bases are TGTGCCAGCAGTTTAAGGGGGAGGGGCAGCCCTTATGGCTACACCTTC.

This clonotype has at least ten counts. CDR3 sequence: CAISEVGYEQYF. For the CDR3, the DNA is TGTGCCATCAGCGAGGTTGGATACGAGCAGTACTTC. This chain connects TRBV10-3 to TRBJ2-7; D uncertain. Germline CDR1 reads ENHRY; CDR2 reads SYGVKD. The CDR3 is made up of 12 amino acids. V shed 6 bases and J shed 4 bases, with 10 bases lying between them.

This clonotype was picked up a small number of times. The J gene is TRBJ2-7, the V gene TRBV19; TRBD1 matches at 7 bases. Germline CDR1 and CDR2: LNHDA and SQIVND (reference sequence). The CDR3 covers 13 residues. With 5 bases clipped from V and 6 bases from J, the junction kept 7 bases outside the gene matches. CDR3 residues: CASSVNRGSEQYF. The CDR3 coding sequence is TGTGCCAGTAGTGTCAACAGGGGCAGCGAGCAGTACTTC.

This clonotype was seen a few times. V and J are TRBV30 and TRBJ2-1; 7 bases map to TRBD1. CDR1 and CDR2 from the germline V gene are GTSNPN and SVGIG (reference sequence). With V trimmed by 3 bases and J by 6 bases, 8 bases remained unmatched. The CDR3 is 14 amino acids. CDR3 sequence: CAWRMLRQGNEQFF. The CDR3 region has the DNA TGTGCCTGGAGAATGTTGCGACAGGGCAATGAGCAGTTCTTC.

This clonotype has a handful of counts. The chain is built from TRBV5-6 and TRBJ1-2; no definite D call. This CDR3 region has 13 residues. The germline V and J ends were trimmed by 0 bases and 6 bases, with 9 bases remaining between them. Looked up from germline, CDR1 is SGHDT and CDR2 is YYEEEE. The CDR3 bases are TGTGCCAGCAGCTTGGGGGCGGCTGATGGCTACACCTTC. This sequence encodes CASSLGAADGYTF.

This clonotype was observed a few times. The rearrangement joins TRBV4-3 to TRBJ2-7; 8 bases are a match to TRBD1. The trim removed 0 bases at V and 2 bases at J, leaving 6 bases unmatched. Germline CDR1 LGHNA, CDR2 YSLEER. The CDR3 spans 16 residues. CDR3 protein: CASSQDPGQETYEQYF. DNA of the CDR3: TGCGCCAGCAGCCAAGATCCGGGACAGGAAACCTACGAGCAGTACTTC.

This clonotype was counted a few times. The V call is TRBV7-2, the J call TRBJ2-2; D ambiguous. V shed 5 bases and J shed 1 base, with 5 bases lying between them. The length of the CDR3 is 13 residues. Looked up from germline, CDR1 is SGHTA and CDR2 is FQGNSA. The CDR3 coding sequence is TGTGCCAGCAGCCCGGTGAACACCGGGGAGCTGTTTTTT. Its protein product is CASSPVNTGELFF.

This clonotype was counted only a few times. This chain links TRBV28 with TRBJ2-7; TRBD1 is a possible D gene (6 bases). CDR3 length: 16 amino acids. V gave up 3 bases and J gave up 6 bases, with 21 bases separating them. CDR1 and CDR2 (germline): MDHEN, SYDVKM. This CDR3 is CASSFFPRQASGEQYF. In DNA, the CDR3 is TGTGCCAGCAGTTTTTTCCCCCGACAGGCATCTGGCGAGCAGTACTTC.

This clonotype was seen a handful of times. J is TRBJ1-2 and V is TRBV7-9, with a tentative D call TRBD1 (5 bases). Germline assignment: CDR1 SEHNR and CDR2 FQNEAQ (reference sequence). V was trimmed by 5 bases and J by 4 bases, leaving 14 bases between them. The CDR3 extends over 14 amino acids. The CDR3 protein is CASSPPGLLYGYTF. The CDR3 coding sequence is TGTGCCAGCAGCCCCCCAGGGCTCCTCTATGGCTACACCTTC. Looking up the rest from reference TRBV7-9 and TRBJ1-2 gives the full variable domain: DTGVSQNPRHKITKRGQNVTFRCDPISEHNRLYWYRQTLGQGPEFLTYFQNEAQLEKSRLLSDRFSAERPKGSFSTLEIQRTEQGDSAMYLCASSPPGLLYGYTFGSGTRLTVV.

V is TRBV7-6 and J is TRBJ2-1; a weak D match, TRBD2 (5 bases). Germline loops: CDR1 SGHVS, CDR2 FNYEAQ. CDR3 size: 17 residues. The V end lost 8 bases, the J end lost 0 bases, and 20 bases lay between the germline ends. Here the CDR3 reads CASGPAGLFSSYNEQFF. CDR3 nucleotide sequence: TGTGCCAGCGGACCCGCTGGACTCTTCAGCTCCTACAATGAGCAGTTCTTC.

This clonotype was found a few times. The chain carries TRBV29-1 and TRBJ1-1; D is perhaps TRBD1 (5 bases). This CDR3 is built from 13 residues. V gave up 5 bases and J gave up 0 bases, with 10 bases separating them. CDR1 and CDR2 (germline): SQVTM, ANQGSEA. The CDR3 reads CSVKRGVNTEAFF. DNA of the CDR3: TGCAGCGTTAAACGGGGGGTGAACACTGAAGCTTTCTTT.

This clonotype was found a few times. This rearrangement joins TRBV6-1 to TRBJ2-7; 11 positions match TRBD2. The V segment lost 7 bases and the J segment 6 bases; nucleotides outside the gene matches: 8. Per the germline V gene, CDR1 is MNHNS and CDR2 is SASEGT. The CDR3 length is 14 residues. CDR3 sequence: CASNTPGTSGEQYF. DNA for the CDR3: TGTGCCAGCAATACCCCCGGGACTAGCGGCGAGCAGTACTTC.

The rearrangement uses TRBV9 and TRBJ2-5, with D tentatively TRBD1 or TRBD2 (5 bases each). V lost 0 bases to trimming and J lost 0 bases, with 15 bases between them. CDR1 SGDLS and CDR2 YYNGEE come from the germline V gene. The CDR3 sequence is 17 residues long. This chain's CDR3 is CASSVGAQRGHQETQYF. CDR3 sequence (DNA): TGTGCCAGCAGCGTAGGAGCTCAGAGGGGCCACCAAGAGACCCAGTACTTC.